This T cell receptor (beta chain) was sequenced during a study of T cell repertoires and HLA-DP antigens. At the level of the study: The donors, ranging 18-to-29 to 60-to-69 years, included a couple of males and one female. Sorted CD137+CD4+ samples averaged approximately 0.2 ug DNA; pre-culture CD4+ samples, about 1,200 ng.

The sample holds one count of this clone. Its antigen is not identified. Untouched CD4+ T cells were bead-isolated at approximately 98% purity. Regarding the study as a whole: Antigen presentation used HeLa cells, with total CD4+ cells responding.

CDR1 is SGHDT, CDR2 YYEEEE, per germline. This CDR3 spans 15 amino acids. The V gene lost 6 bases and the J gene lost 0 bases, with 13 bases spanning the gap. Only in-frame clones appear in the TCRdb table, and some are missing; sequencing was by immunoSEQ multiplex PCR. The sample gives around 100,000 clones, 80% to 95% of which show up once; 0.25% to 0.3% is in the top ten. The TCR sequence derives from a woman aged 18-29 years in good health and CMV-seronegative. The chain links TRBV5-6 to TRBJ1-3; D unresolved. Sequencing was done on a sample of CD4+ T cells from PBMCs. The CDR3: CASTSVGPSGNTIYF. The DNA of the CDR3 is TGTGCCAGCACCTCGGTTGGGCCCTCTGGAAACACCATATATTTT.